This T cell receptor beta chain was sequenced during a study of T cell changes during pregnancy in multiple sclerosis. Clones were read by immunoSEQ multiplex PCR, and TCRdb kept only the in-frame ones, dropping some. This repertoire shows approximately 130,000 clones, 90% to 96% found once; its top ten account for around 0.46%. V lost 2 bases and J lost 10; bases outside the gene matches: 9. From germline, CDR1 is SGHRS and CDR2 YFSETQ. The CDR3 has 15 amino acids. This sequence joins TRBV5-1 and TRBJ2-1; TRBD2 aligns across 10 bases. The receptor comes from a female donor with multiple sclerosis, enrolled in a pregnancy study. The input for sequencing was peripheral blood, taken after pregnancy. CDR3 region: CASSFTASGSVEQFF. In DNA form, the CDR3 reads TGCGCCAGCAGCTTTACGGCTAGCGGGAGTGTAGAGCAGTTCTTC.